These 19 T cell receptor beta chains originate from one sample sequenced in a study of T cell responses to AZD1222 COVID-19 vaccine. Repertoires were generated with immunoSEQ multiplex PCR, while TCRdb's copy carries only in-frame clones and drops some. This table has under 150,000 clones, about nine tenths appearing once. The starting material was peripheral blood, obtained 28 days after the second AZD1222 dose. The source is an adult who received the AZD1222 COVID-19 vaccine.

This chain's CDR3 is CASARTASYEQYF. CDR3 bases: TGTGCCAGTGCCAGGACAGCCAGCTACGAGCAGTACTTC. The chain carries TRBV19 and TRBJ2-7, with D possibly being TRBD1 (6 bases). Germline CDR1 LNHDA, CDR2 SQIVND (reference sequence). Between the trimmed V and J ends, which lost 8 bases and 3 bases, there was a span of 14 bases. The CDR3 runs 13 residues.

The rearrangement joins TRBV11-2 to TRBJ2-7, with D perhaps assigned TRBD1 or TRBD2 (5 bases each). V shed 1 base and J shed 2 bases, with 6 bases lying between them. The CDR3 runs 13 residues. Germline CDR1 and CDR2: SGHAT and FQNNGV. In nucleotides, the CDR3 is TGTGCCAGCAGCTTAGGGGACCCCTACGAGCAGTACTTC. Residues: CASSLGDPYEQYF. Combining the CDR3 with reference TRBV11-2 and TRBJ2-7 gives the whole variable domain EAGVAQSPRYKIIEKRQSVAFWCNPISGHATLYWYQQILGQGPKLLIQFQNNGVVDDSQLPKDRFSAERLKGVDSTLKIQPAKLEDSAVYLCASSLGDPYEQYFGPGTRLTVT.

V gene TRBV9 combines with J gene TRBJ2-5, with 7 bases aligning to TRBD1. CDR3 length equals 15 residues. After removal of 3 bases from V and 1 base from J, the junction contained 6 bases not matched to a gene. Germline V gene sequence: CDR1 SGDLS, CDR2 YYNGEE. The CDR3 nucleotides are TGTGCCAGCAGCGACGGGACAGCCGTCCAAGAGACCCAGTACTTC. Residues: CASSDGTAVQETQYF.

This chain uses TRBV7-2 with TRBJ2-7, with 9 bases that match TRBD2. The CDR3 loop spans 16 amino acids. The ends lost 5 bases at V and 0 bases at J; junction bases unmatched: 8. Germline V gives CDR1 SGHTA, CDR2 FQGNSA. In DNA form, the CDR3 reads TGTGCCAGCAGCCCACCGGGACTAGCTCCCTCCTACGAGCAGTACTTC. This encodes CASSPPGLAPSYEQYF.

The chain uses TRBV7-2 and TRBJ1-3; D remains unclear. CDR1 and CDR2 (germline): SGHTA, FQGNSA. Trimming left V 1 base short and J 0 bases short, with 7 bases between. The CDR3 runs 15 residues. CDR3 protein: CASSLGLNSGNTIYF. For the CDR3, the DNA is TGTGCCAGCAGCTTAGGACTTAACTCTGGAAACACCATATATTTT.

The V call is TRBV30, the J call TRBJ1-4; 8 bases match TRBD1. Germline CDR1 reads GTSNPN; CDR2 reads SVGIG (reference sequence). V gave up 2 bases and J gave up 4 bases; unmatched junction bases: 6. This CDR3 comprises 15 residues. The CDR3 DNA reads as TGTGCCTGGAGTTCACCGGGACAGGTTAATGAAAAACTGTTTTTT. Residues: CAWSSPGQVNEKLFF. Full variable domain (remainder filled in from reference TRBV30 and TRBJ1-4): SQTIHQWPATLVQPVGSPLSLECTVEGTSNPNLYWYRQAAGRGLQLLFYSVGIGQISSEVPQNLSASRPQDRQFILSSKKLLLSDSGFYLCAWSSPGQVNEKLFFGSGTQLSVL.

The chain combines TRBV6-5 with TRBJ1-6, with D unresolved. The CDR3 covers 14 residues. CDR1 and CDR2 from the germline V gene are MNHEY and SVGAGI. The germline V and J ends were trimmed by 6 bases and 0 bases, with 6 bases remaining between them. The CDR3 nucleotides read TGTGCCAGCAGGCTGAGCTCCTATAATTCACCCCTCCACTTT. Amino acid sequence: CASRLSSYNSPLHF.

V usage is TRBV2 and J usage is TRBJ1-4; TRBD1 might be the D (5 bases). Germline CDR1 reads SNHLY; CDR2 reads FYNNEI. V was pared by 7 bases and J by 5 bases, with 20 bases between. The CDR3 contains 16 residues. CDR3 sequence reads: CASTRGRAGPNEKLFF. CDR3 nucleotides: TGTGCCAGCACCCGGGGGAGAGCCGGCCCAAATGAAAAACTGTTTTTT. Variable domain in full (rest from reference TRBV2 and TRBJ1-4): EPEVTQTPSHQVTQMGQEVILRCVPISNHLYFYWYRQILGQKVEFLVSFYNNEISEKSEIFDDQFSVERPDGSNFTLKIRSTKLEDSAMYFCASTRGRAGPNEKLFFGSGTQLSVL.

V usage is TRBV6-5 and J usage is TRBJ2-2; D not resolved. The germline gives CDR1 MNHEY, CDR2 SVGAGI. The CDR3 contains 13 residues. The V end lost 3 bases, the J end lost 5 bases, and 7 bases lay between the germline ends. CDR3 bases: TGTGCCAGCAGTTATGCTACAACCGGGGAGCTGTTTTTT. This gives the protein CASSYATTGELFF.

The chain links TRBV9 to TRBJ2-1; D remains unclear. The CDR3 extends over 13 amino acids. Germline V gene sequence: CDR1 SGDLS, CDR2 YYNGEE. V was trimmed by 0 bases and J by 4 bases, leaving 5 bases between them. The CDR3 is CASSVDRYNEQFF. As DNA, the CDR3 is TGTGCCAGCAGCGTAGACCGGTACAATGAGCAGTTCTTC.

The genes are TRBV6-6 and TRBJ2-7; 9 bases match TRBD1. V lost 6 bases and J lost 5; bases outside the gene matches: 8. This CDR3 region has 14 residues. Germline-derived CDR1 and CDR2 are MNHNY and SVGAGI (reference sequence). DNA for the CDR3: TGTGCCAGCAGAACACAGGGGGCGATAAACGAGCAGTACTTC. Protein product: CASRTQGAINEQYF.

V and J are TRBV20-1 and TRBJ1-2; the match to TRBD1 covers 9 bases. CDR3 size: 13 residues. Trimming took 3 bases from V and 4 from J; bases not matched to a gene: 3. Germline CDR1 DFQATT, CDR2 SNEGSKA (reference sequence). CDR3 bases: TGCAGTGCTAGTATGGACAGGGGCTATGGCTACACCTTC. As protein: CSASMDRGYGYTF.

The chain uses TRBV6-1 and TRBJ1-5; D is unresolved. The length of the CDR3 is 14 residues. Trimming cost V 0 bases and J 4 bases, with 7 bases left between them. The germline CDR1 and CDR2 sequences are MNHNS and SASEGT. This CDR3 is CASSEASGNQPQHF. The CDR3 region has the DNA TGTGCCAGCAGTGAAGCTTCAGGAAATCAGCCCCAGCATTTT.

The chain combines TRBV20-1 with TRBJ2-5, with 7 bases aligning to TRBD1. The CDR3 runs to 17 residues. V shed 3 bases and J 4 bases; nucleotides not matched to a gene: 17. Germline V gene data show CDR1 as DFQATT and CDR2 as SNEGSKA (reference sequence). The CDR3 DNA reads as TGCAGTGCTAGTAGTAGTTTTCAGACAGGGAGACCAGAGACCCAGTACTTC. Protein: CSASSSFQTGRPETQYF.

This clone was recorded once. In DNA, the CDR3 is TGCGCCAGCAGCACACCCAGGGGAGGGGACACTGAAGCTTTCTTT. Residues: CASSTPRGGDTEAFF. The rearrangement uses TRBV5-1 and TRBJ1-1; the D gene is possibly TRBD1 (6 bases). CDR1 is SGHRS, CDR2 YFSETQ, per germline. Trimming removed 4 bases from V and 3 bases from J, with 16 bases in between. The CDR3 contains 15 residues.

The chain recombines TRBV5-1 with TRBJ2-1; 8 positions match TRBD2. Germline V CDR1 and CDR2: SGHRS, YFSETQ. This CDR3 comprises 15 residues. V shed 2 bases and J 5 bases; nucleotides not matched to a gene: 6. CDR3 bases: TGCGCCAGCAGCTTCGGCGGGGGGCCCAACAATGAGCAGTTCTTC. This sequence encodes CASSFGGGPNNEQFF. The full variable domain, in which reference TRBV5-1 and TRBJ2-1 provide the parts outside the CDR3, is KAGVTQTPRYLIKTRGQQVTLSCSPISGHRSVSWYQQTPGQGLQFLFEYFSETQRNKGNFPGRFSGRQFSNSRSEMNVSTLELGDSALYLCASSFGGGPNNEQFFGPGTRLTVL.

The chain joins TRBV14 to TRBJ2-2, with D possibly matching TRBD1 (5 bases). V was clipped by 3 bases and J by 6 bases, with 14 bases between them. The CDR3 is 15 amino acids. Looked up from germline, CDR1 is SGHDN and CDR2 is FVKESK. The DNA for the CDR3 is TGTGCCAGCAGCCACCCCGGACAAGGGGCCGGGGAGCTGTTTTTT. It specifies CASSHPGQGAGELFF.

The chain joins TRBV9 to TRBJ2-7, with 11 bases fitting TRBD2. The CDR3 contains 15 residues. Germline CDR1 is SGDLS and CDR2 is YYNGEE. With 0 bases clipped from V and 5 bases from J, the junction kept 4 bases outside the gene matches. The CDR3 here is CASSVGVAGGNEQYF. Written as DNA, the CDR3 is TGTGCCAGCAGCGTAGGGGTAGCGGGAGGGAACGAGCAGTACTTC.

The chain employs TRBV5-1 and TRBJ2-7; D remains ambiguous. CDR1 is SGHRS, CDR2 YFSETQ, per germline. V was cut by 0 bases and J by 3 bases, with 10 bases left in between. The CDR3 contains 14 residues. CDR3 sequence (DNA): TGCGCCAGCAGCTTGGATGGGATGAACTACGAGCAGTACTTC. Amino acids: CASSLDGMNYEQYF.